Below are 12 T cell receptor beta chains sequenced from a single sample in a study of cytomegalovirus exposure and HLA in healthy donors. The protocol was immunoSEQ multiplex PCR, while the TCRdb copy is restricted to in-frame clones and leaves out a portion. Among 250,000 to 350,000 clones listed, 70% to 90% were seen once. The sample comprised PBMCs. These receptor sequences come from a woman under 30 in good health and CMV-seronegative.

The chain recombines TRBV15 with TRBJ2-7; weak D call: TRBD1 (6 bases). There are 12 residues in the CDR3. Trimming pared 2 bases from V and 4 bases from J, leaving 6 bases between. The germline gives CDR1 LNHNV, CDR2 YYDKDF (reference sequence). CDR3 bases: TGTGCCACCAGCAGACAGGGGTACGAGCAGTACTTC. Amino acid sequence: CATSRQGYEQYF. The full variable domain, with the rest looked up from reference TRBV15 and TRBJ2-7, is DAMVIQNPRYQVTQFGKPVTLSCSQTLNHNVMYWYQQKSSQAPKLLFHYYDKDFNNEADTPDNFQSRRPNTSFCFLDIRSPGLGDTAMYLCATSRQGYEQYFGPGTRLTVT.

This clone was observed a single time. This rearrangement joins TRBV11-2 to TRBJ2-7; the D gene is possibly TRBD1 (5 bases). V lost 5 bases, J lost 3 bases, and 17 bases lay in between. Germline CDR1 reads SGHAT; CDR2 reads FQNNGV. The CDR3 length is 15 residues. DNA for the CDR3: TGTGCCAGCAGCCCCACCCTAGGACAAATCTACGAGCAGTACTTC. It specifies CASSPTLGQIYEQYF.

About this clone itself: Other DNA sequences in the sample encode the same CDR3. The chain joins TRBV9 to TRBJ2-5, with a tentative D call TRBD1 (5 bases). This CDR3 is 14 amino acids long. The V end lost 1 base, the J end lost 5 bases, and 12 bases lay between the germline ends. CDR1 and CDR2 (germline): SGDLS, YYNGEE. As DNA, the CDR3 is TGTGCCAGCAGCGTAAGGGGTGGCGGCGAGACCCAGTACTTC. This translates into CASSVRGGGETQYF.

Written as DNA, the CDR3 is TGCAGTGCTAACAGGAACACTGAAGCTTTCTTT. Protein sequence: CSANRNTEAFF. The chain carries TRBV20-1 and TRBJ1-1, with D unclear. The germline CDR1 and CDR2 sequences are DFQATT and SNEGSKA (reference sequence). V was clipped by 4 bases and J by 1 base, with 4 bases between them. This CDR3 comprises 11 residues.

The rearrangement joins TRBV27 to TRBJ2-7; 9 bases fit TRBD1. The CDR3 is 14 residues long. Germline lookup yields CDR1 MNHEY and CDR2 SMNVEV (reference sequence). Trimming at V came to 6 bases and at J to 4 bases, leaving 7 bases not matched to a gene. Here the CDR3 reads CASRRTGANYEQYF. For the CDR3, the DNA is TGTGCCAGCAGAAGGACAGGGGCAAATTACGAGCAGTACTTC.

The genes are TRBV2 and TRBJ1-4; D is uncertain. Between the trimmed V and J ends, which lost 8 bases and 0 bases, there was a span of 7 bases. The CDR3 totals 13 residues. The germline CDR1 and CDR2 sequences are SNHLY and FYNNEI. CDR3: CASHFTTNEKLFF. The DNA of the CDR3 is TGTGCCAGCCACTTCACAACTAATGAAAAACTGTTTTTT.

This chain links TRBV5-1 with TRBJ2-7, with 8 nucleotides matching TRBD2. The trim removed 3 bases at V and 0 bases at J, leaving 11 bases unmatched. Germline-derived CDR1 and CDR2 are SGHRS and YFSETQ. The CDR3 is 17 residues long. The CDR3 spells CASSWGLRAGASYEQYF. The CDR3 DNA follows: TGCGCCAGCAGCTGGGGGTTGCGAGCGGGAGCCTCCTACGAGCAGTACTTC.

This rearrangement joins TRBV27 to TRBJ2-1, with a tentative D call TRBD2 (5 bases). The V gene's germline CDR1 is MNHEY and CDR2 SMNVEV (reference sequence). Trimming stripped 2 bases from V and 4 bases from J, with 18 bases between. The CDR3 is 17 residues long. The CDR3 nucleotides read TGTGCCAGCAGTTTAAGGGCCCTTGCGAGGGAGTACAATGAGCAGTTCTTC. It is translated as CASSLRALAREYNEQFF.

The chain uses TRBV4-3 and TRBJ2-6; D may be TRBD1 (6 bases). The V gene's germline CDR1 is LGHNA and CDR2 YSLEER. Trimming cost V 1 base and J 4 bases, with 20 bases left between them. The CDR3 has 19 residues. The DNA of the CDR3 is TGCGCCAGCAGCCAAGTGCCAGGGGCTAGCCTGGGAGGGGCCAACGTCCTGACTTTC. Translation: CASSQVPGASLGGANVLTF.

V and J are TRBV5-1 and TRBJ2-5; 10 bases align to TRBD2. Germline lookup yields CDR1 SGHRS and CDR2 YFSETQ. This CDR3 has 16 amino acids. The V segment lost 0 bases and the J segment 6 bases; nucleotides outside the gene matches: 8. The CDR3 DNA reads TGCGCCAGCAGCTTGGAGGCTAGCGGGAGCATGAAGACCCAGTACTTC. This codes for CASSLEASGSMKTQYF.

The rearrangement uses TRBV27 and TRBJ1-2; D is uncertain. The germline V gene encodes CDR1 MNHEY and CDR2 SMNVEV (reference sequence). The CDR3 has 15 residues. The V end lost 5 bases, the J end lost 2 bases, and 15 bases lay between the germline ends. The CDR3 DNA reads TGTGCCAGCAGTCCCCTGGGCCAGTTGAACTATGGCTACACCTTC. As protein: CASSPLGQLNYGYTF.

V is TRBV4-2 and J is TRBJ2-1, with D possibly matching TRBD1 (5 bases). Germline V CDR1 and CDR2: LGHNA, YNFKEQ. V was shortened by 1 base and J by 2 bases, with 12 bases between the two germline ends. The CDR3 is 16 amino acids. CDR3 nucleotide sequence: TGTGCCAGCAGCCAAGGGACCTCGGACACCTACAATGAGCAGTTCTTC. Translating gives CASSQGTSDTYNEQFF.